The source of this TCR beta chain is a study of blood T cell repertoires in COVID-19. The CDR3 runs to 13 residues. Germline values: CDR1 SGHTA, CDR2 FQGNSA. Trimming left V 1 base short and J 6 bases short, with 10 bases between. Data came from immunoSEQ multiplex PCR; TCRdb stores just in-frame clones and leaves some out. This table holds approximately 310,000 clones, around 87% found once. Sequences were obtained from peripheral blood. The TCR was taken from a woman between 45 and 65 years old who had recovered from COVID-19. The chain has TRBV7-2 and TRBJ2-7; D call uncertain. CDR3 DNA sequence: TGTGCCAGCAGCTTAGTGGTTCTCGGCGAGCAGTACTTC. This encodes CASSLVVLGEQYF. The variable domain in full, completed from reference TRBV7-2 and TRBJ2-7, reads GAGVSQSPSNKVTEKGKDVELRCDPISGHTALYWYRQSLGQGLEFLIYFQGNSAPDKSGLPSDRFSAERTGGSVSTLTIQRTQQEDSAVYLCASSLVVLGEQYFGPGTRLTVT.